Given below is one T cell receptor beta chain in context. Its matching antigen is unknown. This entry belongs to a study of radiotherapy plus CTLA-4 blockade in lung cancer. CDR1 and CDR2 from the germline V gene are SGHNT and YENEEA. Trimming shortened V by 0 bases and J by 2 bases, and 14 bases separated the two germline ends. The CDR3 is 16 amino acids. Findings of the study overall: Blood-borne expansion of tumor-derived TCR clones followed radiotherapy plus ipilimumab.

Clones were sequenced by immunoSEQ multiplex PCR, and TCRdb holds only the in-frame ones, with some missing. The repertoire holds some 70,000 clones, approximately 83% seen once, with about 4% in the top ten. The receptor comes from a human donor with non-small cell lung cancer who had a partial response to radiotherapy plus ipilimumab. The rearrangement uses TRBV11-3 and TRBJ2-7; D may be TRBD2 (5 bases). The source was peripheral blood, collected from a patient treated with radiotherapy plus ipilimumab. In DNA form, the CDR3 reads TGTGCCAGCAGCTTAGATCATCGGCGGGCCCCCTACGAGCAGTACTTC. Amino acids: CASSLDHRRAPYEQYF.